This TCR beta chain emerged from a study of blood T cell repertoires in COVID-19. In the original workflow: Reference gene primer amplification gave nucleated cell count estimates. Repertoires were generated with immunoSEQ multiplex PCR, while TCRdb's copy carries only in-frame clones and drops some. V, J and clone size were drawn from that table, and D and trimming were deduced from the DNA. The sample holds roughly 250,000 clones; about 80% are singletons and the top ten take 3.5% to 4%. Germline CDR1 reads ENHRY; CDR2 reads SYGVKD. J was trimmed by 4 bases and V by 10 bases; bases with no gene match: 9. This CDR3 region has 14 residues. Adults between about 18 and 95 years of age took part from about two dozen US areas. Those designated as exposed participants met a COVID-19 case within 2 weeks before study entry.

Sequencing was done on a sample of PBMCs or T cells enriched from blood (not recorded which). The chain links TRBV10-3 to TRBJ1-4; 7 nucleotides align to TRBD1. The receptor was isolated from a woman aged 40 to 55 who had been exposed to COVID-19. The DNA for the CDR3 is TGTGCCACTAAGGGGGCAGATCTTAATGAAAAACTGTTTTTT. Translation: CATKGADLNEKLFF.